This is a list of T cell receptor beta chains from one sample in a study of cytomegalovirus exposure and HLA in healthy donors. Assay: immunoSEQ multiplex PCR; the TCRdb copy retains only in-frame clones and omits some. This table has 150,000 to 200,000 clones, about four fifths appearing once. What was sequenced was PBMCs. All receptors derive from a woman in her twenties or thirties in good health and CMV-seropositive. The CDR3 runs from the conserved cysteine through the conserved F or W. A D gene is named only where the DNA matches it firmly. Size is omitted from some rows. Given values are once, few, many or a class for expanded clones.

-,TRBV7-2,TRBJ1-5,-,CASQSAGNSNQPQHF,TGTGCCAGCCAGTCTGCAGGGAATAGCAATCAGCCCCAGCATTTT
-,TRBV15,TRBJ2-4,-,CATSEGGGIQYF,TGTGCCACCAGCGAGGGGGGGGGCATTCAGTACTTC
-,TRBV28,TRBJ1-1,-,CASRLPRGTEAFF,TGTGCCAGCAGGTTACCCAGGGGCACTGAAGCTTTCTTT
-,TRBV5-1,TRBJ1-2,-,CASRNEAGNYGYTF,TGCGCCAGCAGGAATGAGGCCGGGAACTATGGCTACACCTTC
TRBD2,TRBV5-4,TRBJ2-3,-,CASSLASGGTSTDTQYF,TGTGCCAGCAGCTTGGCTAGCGGGGGAACTAGCACAGATACGCAGTATTTT
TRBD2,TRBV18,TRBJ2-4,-,CASSPGLAGGRTPAKNIQYF,TGTGCCAGCTCACCGGGGCTAGCGGGAGGGCGAACCCCAGCCAAAAACATTCAGTACTTC
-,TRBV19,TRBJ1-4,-,CASSDRGSGNEKLFF,TGTGCCAGTAGTGACCGAGGTTCGGGGAATGAAAAACTGTTTTTT
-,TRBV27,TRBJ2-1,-,CASSLVGEGRQFF,TGTGCCAGCAGTTTAGTTGGTGAGGGTAGGCAGTTCTTC
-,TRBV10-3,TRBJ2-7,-,CAISVGQSYEQYF,TGTGCCATCAGTGTTGGACAGAGCTACGAGCAGTACTTC
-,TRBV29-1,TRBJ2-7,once,CSVGTDAEQYF,TGCAGCGTTGGGACAGACGCCGAGCAGTACTTC
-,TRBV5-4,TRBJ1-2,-,CASSLSSFVGYTF,TGTGCCAGCAGCTTGTCTAGTTTTGTCGGCTACACCTTC
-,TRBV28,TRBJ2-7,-,CASVLDSPPYEQYF,TGTGCCAGCGTATTGGACAGTCCCCCTTACGAGCAGTACTTC
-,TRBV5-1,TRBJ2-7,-,CASSGGTGYEQYF,TGCGCCAGCAGCGGTGGGACTGGCTACGAGCAGTACTTC
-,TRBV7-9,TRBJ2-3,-,CASARSVDTDTQYF,TGTGCCAGCGCGCGTAGCGTAGACACAGATACGCAGTATTTT
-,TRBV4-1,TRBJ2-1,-,CASSRLLGDGYNEQFF,TGCGCCAGCAGCCGGTTACTGGGAGACGGGTACAATGAGCAGTTCTTC
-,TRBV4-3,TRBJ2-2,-,CASSQDLAGTTGELFF,TGCGCCAGCAGCCAAGATCTGGCGGGGACCACCGGGGAGCTGTTTTTT
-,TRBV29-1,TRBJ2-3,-,CSVGGSEGGDTQYF,TGCAGCGTTGGGGGTTCCGAGGGGGGGGATACGCAGTATTTT
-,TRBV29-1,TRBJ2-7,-,CSARRTAGTRYEQYF,TGCAGCGCCCGTAGGACTGCCGGGACTCGCTACGAGCAGTACTTC
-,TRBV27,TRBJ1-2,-,CASSLSIPSPRGNKGRGYTF,TGTGCCAGCAGTTTATCAATCCCTAGCCCTCGTGGGAATAAGGGTAGGGGCTACACCTTC